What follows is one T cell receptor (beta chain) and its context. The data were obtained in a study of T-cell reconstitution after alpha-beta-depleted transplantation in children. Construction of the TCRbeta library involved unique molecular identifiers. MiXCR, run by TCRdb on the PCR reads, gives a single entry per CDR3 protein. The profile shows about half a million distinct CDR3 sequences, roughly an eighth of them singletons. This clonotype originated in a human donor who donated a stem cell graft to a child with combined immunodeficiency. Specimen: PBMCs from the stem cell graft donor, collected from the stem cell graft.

The DNA of the CDR3 is TGTGCCAGCAGCTTATTTTCCGGGTACGAGCAGTACTTC. This codes for CASSLFSGYEQYF. This chain uses TRBV7-2 with TRBJ2-7, with D unresolved. With 2 bases removed from V and 4 bases from J, the gap between germline ends came to 9 bases. There are 13 residues in the CDR3. From germline, CDR1 is SGHTA and CDR2 FQGNSA.